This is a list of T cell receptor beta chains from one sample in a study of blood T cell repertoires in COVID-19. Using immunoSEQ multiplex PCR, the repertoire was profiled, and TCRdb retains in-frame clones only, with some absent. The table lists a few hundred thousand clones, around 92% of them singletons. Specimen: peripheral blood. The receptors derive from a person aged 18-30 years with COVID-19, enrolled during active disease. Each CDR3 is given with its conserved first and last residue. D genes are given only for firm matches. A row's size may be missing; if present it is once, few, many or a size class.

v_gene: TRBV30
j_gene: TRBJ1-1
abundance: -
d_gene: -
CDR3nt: TGTGCCTGGGGAGGGCAGGGAAACACTGAAGCTTTCTTT
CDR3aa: CAWGGQGNTEAFF

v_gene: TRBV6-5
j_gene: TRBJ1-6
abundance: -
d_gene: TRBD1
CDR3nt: TGTGCCAGCACCATACCGGGACAGGGAGACTCACCCCTCCACTTT
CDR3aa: CASTIPGQGDSPLHF

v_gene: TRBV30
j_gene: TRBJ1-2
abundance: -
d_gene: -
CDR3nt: TGTGCCTGGAGTGTTCATGGGGGCGGCTATGGCTACACCTTC
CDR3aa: CAWSVHGGGYGYTF

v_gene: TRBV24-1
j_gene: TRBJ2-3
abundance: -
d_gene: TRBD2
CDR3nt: TGTGCCACCAGTAGGGGAGGACTAGCGGGACCCAAAGGCACAGATACGCAGTATTTT
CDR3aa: CATSRGGLAGPKGTDTQYF

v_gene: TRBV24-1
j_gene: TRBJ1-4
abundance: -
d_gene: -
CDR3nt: TGTGCCCCCGACTCGAAGGGGCTTAATGAAAAACTGTTTTTT
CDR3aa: CAPDSKGLNEKLFF

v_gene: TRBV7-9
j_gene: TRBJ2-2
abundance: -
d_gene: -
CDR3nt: TGTGCCAGCAGCTTACCGGGAGCCGGGGAGCTGTTTTTT
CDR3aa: CASSLPGAGELFF

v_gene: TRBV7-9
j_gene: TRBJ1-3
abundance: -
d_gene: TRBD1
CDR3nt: TGTGCCAGCAGGGGCAGTACAGGGGCCGCGTCTGGAAACACCATATATTTT
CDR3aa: CASRGSTGAASGNTIYF

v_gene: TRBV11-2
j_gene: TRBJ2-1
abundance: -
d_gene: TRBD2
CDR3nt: TGTGCCAGCAGTTACCAAGGACTAGCGGGAATCAATGAGCAGTTCTTC
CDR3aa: CASSYQGLAGINEQFF

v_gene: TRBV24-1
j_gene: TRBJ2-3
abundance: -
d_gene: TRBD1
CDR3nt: TGTGCCACCAGTGATCCCGGACAGGCATGGTCGGGAGATACGCAGTATTTT
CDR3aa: CATSDPGQAWSGDTQYF

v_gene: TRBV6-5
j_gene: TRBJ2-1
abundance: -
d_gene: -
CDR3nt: TGTGCCAGCAGTCCGCGGAACAATGAGCAGTTCTTC
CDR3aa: CASSPRNNEQFF

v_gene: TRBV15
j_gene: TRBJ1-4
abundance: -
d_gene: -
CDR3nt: TGTGCCACCAGCAGAGGCGGGTCGAAAGGAGACCTAAAACTGTTTTTT
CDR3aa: CATSRGGSKGDLKLFF

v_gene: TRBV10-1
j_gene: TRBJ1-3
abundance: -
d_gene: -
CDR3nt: TGCGCCAGCAGTGAGTCCACGGTTTCTGGAAACACCATATATTTT
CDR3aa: CASSESTVSGNTIYF

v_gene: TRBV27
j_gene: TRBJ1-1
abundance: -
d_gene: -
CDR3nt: TGTGCCAGCAGTTTATCTGGGGGGATGAGCACTGAAGCTTTCTTT
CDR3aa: CASSLSGGMSTEAFF

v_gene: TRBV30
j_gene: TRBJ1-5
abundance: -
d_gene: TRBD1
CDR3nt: TGTGCCTGGACAGGGGACAGGGGCAATCAGCCCCAGCATTTT
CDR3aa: CAWTGDRGNQPQHF

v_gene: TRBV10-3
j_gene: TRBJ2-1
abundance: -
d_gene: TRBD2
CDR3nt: TGTGCCATCAGTGAGGCCGGGACTAGTCCCTACAATGAGCAGTTCTTC
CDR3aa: CAISEAGTSPYNEQFF

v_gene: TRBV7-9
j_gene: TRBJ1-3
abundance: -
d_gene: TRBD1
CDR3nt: TGTGCCAGCAGCCGACAGGGTACAGGAAACACCATATATTTT
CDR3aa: CASSRQGTGNTIYF

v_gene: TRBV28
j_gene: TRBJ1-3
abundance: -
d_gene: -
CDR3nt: TGTGCCAGCAGTCTCGGGAACGGAGTTGGAAACACCATATATTTT
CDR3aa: CASSLGNGVGNTIYF

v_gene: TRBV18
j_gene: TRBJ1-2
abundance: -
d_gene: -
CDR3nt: TGTGCCAGCTCACCCCCCGGAGTGCCCTTGGATGGCTACACCTTC
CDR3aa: CASSPPGVPLDGYTF

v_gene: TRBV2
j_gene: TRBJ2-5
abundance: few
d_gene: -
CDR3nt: TGTGCCAGCAGTGAAGCGCGCCCGGCGGGGGAGACCCAGTACTTC
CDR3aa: CASSEARPAGETQYF

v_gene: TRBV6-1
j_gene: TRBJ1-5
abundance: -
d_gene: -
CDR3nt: TGTGCCAGCAGTGAGACAGCCGGTTATAGCAATCAGCCCCAGCATTTT
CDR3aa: CASSETAGYSNQPQHF

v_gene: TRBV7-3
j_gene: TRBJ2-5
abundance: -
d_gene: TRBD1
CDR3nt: TGTGCCAGCAGCCCCGGACAGGGGCTGGCGGAGACCCAGTACTTC
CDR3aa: CASSPGQGLAETQYF

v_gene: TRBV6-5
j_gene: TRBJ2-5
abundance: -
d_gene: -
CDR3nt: TGTGCCAGCACCCAAAGGAGGGGTGAAGAGACCCAGTACTTC
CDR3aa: CASTQRRGEETQYF